A selection of T cell receptor beta chains follows, all from one sample in a study of T cell repertoires in cytomegalovirus infection. TCRdb analysed the reads with MiXCR anew, one entry per CDR3 protein. Counted here are fewer than 300,000 distinct CDR3 sequences, under 30% occurring once; the ten biggest clones make up roughly 13%. What was sequenced was PBMCs. The source is a human donor in good health (CMV status not recorded). Some clones in this sample may be carry-over from other donors' samples. Each CDR3 is given without its conserved first and last residue.

J gene: TRBJ1-1
V gene: TRBV6-2/TRBV6-3
CDR3 protein: ASSYRGSGTEAF

J gene: TRBJ1-5
V gene: TRBV7-2
CDR3 protein: ASRLGEGPQH

J gene: TRBJ2-5
V gene: TRBV20-1
CDR3 protein: SAPGLAGVETQY

J gene: TRBJ2-2
V gene: TRBV7-2
CDR3 protein: ASSQSPLAVSTGELF

J gene: TRBJ1-5
V gene: TRBV24-1
CDR3 protein: ATSVGGDSNQPQH

J gene: TRBJ2-7
V gene: TRBV7-2
CDR3 protein: ASSLGPTGSYEQY

J gene: TRBJ2-1
V gene: TRBV6-5
CDR3 protein: ASSSGSTSSHEQF

J gene: TRBJ2-1
V gene: TRBV5-1
CDR3 protein: ASSPRSDYNEQF

J gene: TRBJ2-1
V gene: TRBV10-3
CDR3 protein: AITPTSGILGGEQF

J gene: TRBJ2-7
V gene: TRBV28
CDR3 protein: ASAFYEQY

J gene: TRBJ2-1
V gene: TRBV27
CDR3 protein: ASSLWASGWNNNEQF

J gene: TRBJ2-1
V gene: TRBV11-2
CDR3 protein: ASSRQGGSSYNEQF

J gene: TRBJ1-1
V gene: TRBV11-2
CDR3 protein: ASSLNRVDA

J gene: TRBJ2-1
V gene: TRBV20-1
CDR3 protein: SAPPSGGFSSYNEQF

J gene: TRBJ2-2
V gene: TRBV6-1
CDR3 protein: ASTWTDTGELF

J gene: TRBJ2-1
V gene: TRBV5-6
CDR3 protein: ASSPVGGLGDYNEQF

J gene: TRBJ2-7
V gene: TRBV10-3
CDR3 protein: ATTGETYEQY

J gene: TRBJ2-7
V gene: TRBV4-3
CDR3 protein: ASSPGEGDYEQY

J gene: TRBJ2-5
V gene: TRBV6-1
CDR3 protein: ASSEGVIAGGRETQY

J gene: TRBJ2-1
V gene: TRBV5-4
CDR3 protein: ASSPRTSGGSNEQF

J gene: TRBJ1-5
V gene: TRBV2
CDR3 protein: ASSNDRGRNQPQH

J gene: TRBJ2-1
V gene: TRBV7-8
CDR3 protein: ASSARDSNNEQF

J gene: TRBJ1-6
V gene: TRBV7-2
CDR3 protein: ASRGSYNSPLH

J gene: TRBJ1-2
V gene: TRBV19
CDR3 protein: ASSMEGRDGT

J gene: TRBJ2-7
V gene: TRBV28
CDR3 protein: ASLEEFSYEQY

J gene: TRBJ2-7
V gene: TRBV28
CDR3 protein: ASSLAGQGLEEQY

J gene: TRBJ2-4
V gene: TRBV19
CDR3 protein: ASSQPRKLSLAKNIQY

J gene: TRBJ2-7
V gene: TRBV19
CDR3 protein: ASSKVDRGLIEQY

J gene: TRBJ2-1
V gene: TRBV11-2
CDR3 protein: ASSLRLAGARPSNEQF

J gene: TRBJ2-6
V gene: TRBV18
CDR3 protein: ASSPTRASGANVLT

J gene: TRBJ1-5
V gene: TRBV27
CDR3 protein: ASSVGQIHQPQH